Detailed here is one TCR beta chain. This record comes from a study of Ad26.COV2.S vaccination and SARS-CoV-2 variants. Turning to the study itself: In the study, Ad26.COV2.S was injected intramuscularly once, or twice 56 days apart.

The treatment denotes: 15 to 20 received Ad26.COV2.S at low or high dose, single or two shots; a few received placebo; per-sample allocation not given. Samples analyzed were those drawn on day 63 after the first vaccine or placebo injection. Measured with immunoSEQ multiplex PCR; TCRdb has only the in-frame clones, and not every one. The data hold roughly 320,000 clones, with more than 70% observed a single time. V was trimmed by 0 bases and J by 1 base, leaving 12 bases between them. CDR1 is LGHNA and CDR2 is YNFKEQ in the germline V gene. This CDR3 comprises 16 residues. The sample was peripheral blood, taken in a trial of Ad26.COV2.S vaccine versus placebo. The TCR was taken from a person between 18 and 65 years old who received the Ad26.COV2.S COVID-19 vaccine or a placebo. The chain has TRBV4-2 and TRBJ1-1; D is uncertain. In DNA form, the CDR3 reads TGTGCCAGCAGCCAAGACCTGCGAGGCCCGAACACTGAAGCTTTCTTT. It encodes CASSQDLRGPNTEAFF.